This T cell receptor beta chain was sequenced during a study of blood T cells in healthy people across ages (dated by TCRdb to the mid-2010s). For context, the study as a whole: In model experiments, roughly one uniquely barcoded TCR beta cDNA molecule per two T cells was captured by template switching. The study analyzed two additional independent replicas of 1 million unique cDNA reads from the same blood draw for two donors, one aged 18 to 30 and one aged 80 or older. Using deep sequencing normalized with unique cDNA molecular identifiers, the study measured how TCR beta repertoire diversity changes with age. Four age groups were formed from the donors: young (average approximately 16 years), middle-aged (just under 40), aged (roughly 59) and long-lived (about 75). To avoid experimental bias, donors of different ages were spread randomly across the sequencing lanes. Results and caveats for the whole study, not just this receptor: The percentage of naive T cells measured by flow cytometry correlated strongly with observed TCR beta diversity. Because donor CMV infection status was unknown, age-related changes in expanded clonotypes were potentially confounded. Estimates of total diversity from one million sequenced T cells were regarded as lower bounds and underestimates. As age increased, observed TCR beta diversity per million T cells dropped in a roughly linear way, and a significant reduction was already evident by age roughly 40. Since profiling was done on bulk unsorted PBMCs, naive and antigen-experienced compartments could not be conclusively compared. Compared with the aged group, the long-lived group had more naive CD4+ T cells, fewer expanded clones and increased TCR diversity, a pattern suggesting age selection.

The V end loses 3 bases and the J end loses 10 bases, and a stretch of 13 bases separates them. CDR1 and CDR2, per the germline V gene (reference sequence), are DFQATT and SNEGSKA. From the cysteine up to the phenylalanine, the CDR3 has a length of 13 residues. The entry retains the CDR3 DNA only, 39 bases that are in frame from base 1. Comment on this clonotype: Its target antigen remains unknown. It has no much larger one-base neighbor in the sample; base qualities were not kept.

Systemically healthy Caucasian individuals from Russia, approximately 39 in total and aged about 6 to 100 years, were included as donors. About 9.8 milliliters of peripheral blood were drawn from each donor into EDTA-treated Vacutainer tubes. Ficoll-Paque density-gradient centrifugation was used to isolate PBMCs, with at least 6.5 million per sample. Total RNA, at least 5 micrograms per sample, was extracted from PBMCs with Trizol reagent. Naive CD45RAhigh/CD27high T cell percentages were measured by flow cytometry on a PBMC aliquot from every donor. Libraries were made using 5' RACE. Sequencing was carried out with an Illumina HiSeq 2500. A second PCR of about 6 to 11 cycles was performed with a sample-barcoded 5' primer and a J-beta primer mix. A unique molecular identifier was introduced onto each TCR beta cDNA molecule by a template-switch 5' adaptor carrying 12 random nucleotides. At least 2.5 million CDR3-containing paired-end reads were obtained from each sample. All of the RNA was converted into first-strand cDNA using the Mint cDNA synthesis kit, with a TRBC-specific oligonucleotide serving as the primer. Following uracil-DNA glycosylase treatment, all cDNA underwent a first 18-cycle PCR with the universal primers M1SS and BC2_uni_R. From the authors' description of their analysis: For normalization, 1 million high-quality reads, each with a distinct molecular identifier, were randomly selected from each sample. Reads with shared molecular identifiers were discarded instead of being binned into consensus sequences. CDR3 identification, clonotype clustering and error correction used MiTCR with a Q25 quality threshold and the strictest error-elimination algorithm. Lower-bound total TCR beta diversity was estimated with a nonparametric unseen species model using Euler transformation. The raw public data were reprocessed by TCRdb itself: fastp quality trimming at Q25, MiXCR clonotype calling, in-frame beta chains only. Each record represents a unique CDR3 protein, reported with the most common genes and DNA among its rows. The V and J calls follow TCRdb's processing rather than the paper's. Within this sample are 910,000 or so distinct CDR3 sequences, with about 51% of them counted one time only. The ten largest clones represent about 21% of the sample.

The clonotype originates from a woman aged 55-70 years in good health. The chain joins TRBV20-1 to TRBJ1-6; tentative D gene TRBD1, with 5 bases matching. Sequenced material: blood. The CDR3 protein is CSARGTNGSPLHF. Here is the DNA: TGCAGTGCTAGGGGGACGAACGGATCACCCCTCCACTTT.